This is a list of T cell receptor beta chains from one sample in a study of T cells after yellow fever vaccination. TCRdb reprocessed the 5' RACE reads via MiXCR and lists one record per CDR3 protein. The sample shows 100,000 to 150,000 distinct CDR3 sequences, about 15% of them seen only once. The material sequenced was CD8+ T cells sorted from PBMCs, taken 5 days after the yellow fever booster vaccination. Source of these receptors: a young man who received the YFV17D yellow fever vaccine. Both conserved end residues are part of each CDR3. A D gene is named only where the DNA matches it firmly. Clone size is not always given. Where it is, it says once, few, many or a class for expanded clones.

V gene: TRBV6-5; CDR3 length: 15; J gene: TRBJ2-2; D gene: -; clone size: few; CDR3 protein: CASSYGAASTGELFF; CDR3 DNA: TGTGCCAGCAGTTACGGGGCGGCGAGCACCGGGGAGCTGTTTTTT
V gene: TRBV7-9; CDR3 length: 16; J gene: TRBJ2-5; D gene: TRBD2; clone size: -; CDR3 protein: CASSEDSGGRKETQYF; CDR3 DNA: TGTGCCAGCAGCGAAGATAGCGGGGGGAGGAAAGAGACCCAGTACTTC
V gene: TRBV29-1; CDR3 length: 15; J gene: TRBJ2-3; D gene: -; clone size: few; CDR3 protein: CSVEGGRGGTDTQYF; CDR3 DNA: TGCAGCGTTGAAGGGGGGCGAGGCGGAACAGATACGCAGTATTTT
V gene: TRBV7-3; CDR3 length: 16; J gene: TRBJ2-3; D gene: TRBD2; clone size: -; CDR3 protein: CASSPRTSGETDTQYF; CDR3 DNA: TGTGCCAGCAGCCCCCGGACTAGCGGGGAAACAGATACGCAGTATTTT
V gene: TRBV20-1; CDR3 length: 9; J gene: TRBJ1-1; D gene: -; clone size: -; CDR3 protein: CSARPEAFF; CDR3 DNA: TGCAGTGCTAGACCGGAAGCTTTCTTT
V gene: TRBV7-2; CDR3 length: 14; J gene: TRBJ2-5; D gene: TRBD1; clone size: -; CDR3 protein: CASSARTGVETQYF; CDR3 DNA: TGTGCCAGCAGCGCCCGAACAGGGGTGGAGACCCAGTACTTC
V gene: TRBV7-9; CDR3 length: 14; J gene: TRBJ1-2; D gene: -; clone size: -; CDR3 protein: CASSPGASNYGYTF; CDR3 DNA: TGTGCCAGCAGCCCGGGGGCATCTAACTATGGCTACACCTTC
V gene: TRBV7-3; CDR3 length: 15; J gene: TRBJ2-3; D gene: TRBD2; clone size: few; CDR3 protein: CASSPLAGLTDTQYF; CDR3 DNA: TGTGCCAGCAGCCCGCTAGCGGGGCTCACAGATACGCAGTATTTT
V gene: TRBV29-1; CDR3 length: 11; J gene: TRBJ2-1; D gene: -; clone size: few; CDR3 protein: CSVDRGNEQFF; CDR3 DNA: TGCAGCGTTGATAGAGGAAATGAGCAGTTCTTC
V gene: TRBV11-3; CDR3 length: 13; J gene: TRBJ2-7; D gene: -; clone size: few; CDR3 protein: CASSLEFLGEQYF; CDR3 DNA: TGTGCCAGCAGCTTAGAATTCCTGGGCGAGCAGTACTTC
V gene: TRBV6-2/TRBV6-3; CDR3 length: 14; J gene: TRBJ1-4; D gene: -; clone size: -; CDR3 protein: CASSYDTGPEKLFF; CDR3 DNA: TGTGCCAGCAGTTACGACACAGGGCCTGAAAAACTGTTTTTT
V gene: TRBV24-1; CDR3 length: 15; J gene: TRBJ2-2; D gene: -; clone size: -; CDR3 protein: CATSDQTVTGELFFF; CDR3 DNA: -
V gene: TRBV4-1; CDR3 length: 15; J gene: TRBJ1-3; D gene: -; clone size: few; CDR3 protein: CASSQEVTRENTIYF; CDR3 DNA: TGCGCCAGCAGCCAAGAAGTAACGCGAGAGAACACCATATATTTT
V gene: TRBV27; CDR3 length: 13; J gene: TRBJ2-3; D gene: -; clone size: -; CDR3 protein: CASTSWGTDTQYF; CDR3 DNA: TGTGCCAGCACCTCCTGGGGCACAGATACGCAGTATTTT
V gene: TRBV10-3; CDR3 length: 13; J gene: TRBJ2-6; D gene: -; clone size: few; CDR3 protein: CAITAAGANVLTF; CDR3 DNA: TGTGCCATCACAGCGGCCGGGGCCAACGTCCTGACTTTC
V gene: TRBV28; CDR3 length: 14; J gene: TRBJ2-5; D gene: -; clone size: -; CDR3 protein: CASSLAEYQETQYF; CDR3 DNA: TGTGCCAGCAGTTTAGCAGAGTACCAAGAGACCCAGTACTTC
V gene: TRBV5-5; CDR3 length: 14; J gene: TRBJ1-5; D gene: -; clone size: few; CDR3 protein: CASSLESPNQPQHF; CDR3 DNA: TGTGCCAGCAGCTTGGAGTCGCCAAATCAGCCCCAGCATTTT
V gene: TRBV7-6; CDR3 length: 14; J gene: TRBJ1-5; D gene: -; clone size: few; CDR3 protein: CASSPDGSNQPQHF; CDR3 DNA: TGTGCCAGCAGCCCGGACGGTAGCAATCAGCCCCAGCATTTT
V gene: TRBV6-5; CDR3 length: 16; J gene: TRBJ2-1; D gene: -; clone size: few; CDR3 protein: CASSYSGSRPYNEQFF; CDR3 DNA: TGTGCCAGCAGTTACTCGGGGTCTCGGCCCTACAATGAGCAGTTCTTC
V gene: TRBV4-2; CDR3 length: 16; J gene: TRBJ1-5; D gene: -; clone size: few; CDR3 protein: CASSPRDQGPNQPQHF; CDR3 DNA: TGTGCCAGCAGCCCCCGGGACCAGGGGCCCAATCAGCCCCAGCATTTT
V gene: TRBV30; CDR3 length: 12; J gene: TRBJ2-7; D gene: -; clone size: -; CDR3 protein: CAWSPSGYEQYF; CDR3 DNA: TGTGCCTGGAGTCCTTCAGGCTACGAGCAGTACTTC
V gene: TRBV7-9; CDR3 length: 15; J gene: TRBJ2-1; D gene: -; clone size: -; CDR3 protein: CASSGQMSSYNEQFF; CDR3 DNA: TGTGCCAGCAGCGGCCAGATGAGCTCCTACAATGAGCAGTTCTTC
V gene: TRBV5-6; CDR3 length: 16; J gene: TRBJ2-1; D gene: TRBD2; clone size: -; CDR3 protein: CASSWEVAGLYNEQFF; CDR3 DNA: TGTGCCAGCAGCTGGGAGGTAGCGGGGTTATACAATGAGCAGTTCTTC
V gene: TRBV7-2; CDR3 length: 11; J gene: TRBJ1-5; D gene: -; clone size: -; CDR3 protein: CASSPARAQHF; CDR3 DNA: TGTGCCAGCAGCCCAGCTAGGGCCCAGCATTTT